This TCR beta chain was sequenced during a study of naive and memory T cell subsets. CDR3 length: 15 amino acids. The germline V gene has CDR1 SQVTM and CDR2 ANQGSEA. V trimming: 5 bases; J trimming: 2 bases; junction bases outside the gene matches: 12. CD4 T cells were positively selected, then CD8 T cells from the CD4-negative fraction. Cells stained for CD3, CD4, CD8, CD45RA and CD27 were sorted into four subsets. Both TRBC1 and TRBC2 were covered by a beta constant-region primer of two equimolar oligonucleotides. The ligated cDNA underwent four PCR rounds using SP2 and nested alpha and beta constant-region primers. TCRdb processed the UMI-ligation and nested PCR reads anew with MiXCR; each CDR3 protein has one entry. The sample shows just over 80,000 distinct CDR3 sequences, approximately 10% of them seen only once. In this sample, this clonotype turned up a few times.

Sequencing was carried out using naive CD8+ T cells from blood. This TCR derives from a human donor in good health. This rearrangement joins TRBV29-1 to TRBJ2-7; 7 positions agree with TRBD1. In DNA, the CDR3 is TGCAGCGTTAAGGCGACCAGGACAGGCCCCTACGAGCAGTACTTC. This translates into CSVKATRTGPYEQYF.